The 21 T cell receptor beta chains in this list originate from one sample, sequenced in a study of blood T cells in healthy people across ages. It was with a sample-barcoded 5' primer and a J-beta primer mix that a second PCR of roughly 6 to 12 cycles was run. Via MiXCR, TCRdb re-called the 5' RACE reads, giving one row per CDR3 protein. The sample has roughly 730,000 distinct CDR3 sequences, 45% to 70% seen once. The sample was blood. These receptors were taken from a man between 40 and 49 years old in good health.

The chain employs TRBV7-3 and TRBJ1-1, with a weak D call TRBD1 (5 bases). The ends were cut back, 5 bases at V and 1 base at J, with 17 bases in the middle. The germline gives CDR1 SGHTA, CDR2 FQGTGA. The CDR3 covers 16 residues. This CDR3 is CASSQVFGHRNTEAFF. The CDR3 coding sequence is TGTGCCAGCAGCCAGGTTTTTGGACATAGGAACACTGAAGCTTTCTTT.

In its sample, this clonotype was seen a few times. J is TRBJ1-4 and V is TRBV20-1, with unresolved D. V was clipped by 4 bases and J by 1 base, with 13 bases between them. The CDR3 is made up of 15 amino acids. Germline lookup yields CDR1 DFQATT and CDR2 SNEGSKA (reference sequence). The chain's CDR3 is CSATPGVGTNEKLFF. The CDR3 nucleotides read TGCAGTGCTACCCCGGGTGTCGGAACTAATGAAAAACTGTTTTTT.

This sequence joins TRBV5-1 and TRBJ2-5, with D maybe TRBD2 (7 bases). CDR3 length equals 14 residues. The V end was cut by 3 bases, the J end by 5 bases, with 14 bases between. Germline CDR1 SGHRS, CDR2 YFSETQ. The CDR3 region is CASSWGGGDETQYF. DNA for the CDR3: TGCGCCAGCAGCTGGGGGGGCGGTGACGAGACCCAGTACTTC.

V usage is TRBV12-3 or TRBV12-4 and J usage is TRBJ1-2; D is unclear. The length of the CDR3 is 12 residues. The V and J ends lost 9 bases and 4 bases respectively, with 12 bases between them. The CDR3 loop reads CASRHPLYGYTF. The CDR3, as DNA: TGTGCCAGTCGGCATCCTCTCTATGGCTACACCTTC.

Only a few counts were recorded for this clonotype. CDR3: CASSLGGGPNQPQHF. CDR3 sequence (DNA): TGTGCCAGCAGCTTAGGGGGGGGGCCCAATCAGCCCCAGCATTTT. This chain connects TRBV7-2 to TRBJ1-5, with D perhaps TRBD1 (6 bases). Germline CDR1 SGHTA, CDR2 FQGNSA. With 1 base removed from V and 3 bases from J, the gap between germline ends came to 10 bases. This CDR3 spans 15 amino acids. The full variable domain, rest sourced from reference TRBV7-2 and TRBJ1-5, is GAGVSQSPSNKVTEKGKDVELRCDPISGHTALYWYRQSLGQGLEFLIYFQGNSAPDKSGLPSDRFSAERTGGSVSTLTIQRTQQEDSAVYLCASSLGGGPNQPQHFGDGTRLSIL.

This rearrangement joins TRBV5-6 to TRBJ2-4, with 10 positions matching TRBD1. The end of the DNA aligns better with TRBJ2-7, so the J call may be wrong. This CDR3 contains 16 residues. Germline CDR1 and CDR2: SGHDT and YYEEEE. CDR3 sequence: CASSSIRDRGNYEQYF. CDR3 coding DNA: TGTGCCAGCAGCTCAATCCGGGACAGGGGAAACTACGAGCAGTACTTC.

The rearrangement uses TRBV27 and TRBJ1-2, with unresolved D. The CDR3 consists of 13 residues. The V and J ends lost 4 bases and 7 bases respectively, with 13 bases between them. Germline loops: CDR1 MNHEY, CDR2 SMNVEV (reference sequence). The CDR3 here is CASSSGVSRGYTF. DNA for the CDR3: TGTGCCAGCAGTTCCGGAGTGTCGCGTGGCTACACCTTC.

The chain uses TRBV5-5 and TRBJ1-5, with TRBD1 matching over 7 bases. This CDR3 has 14 residues. CDR1 and CDR2 (germline): SGHKS, YYEKEE (reference sequence). With 5 bases clipped from V and 6 bases from J, the junction kept 8 bases outside the gene matches. Here the CDR3 reads CASSPPGGRQPQHF. DNA for the CDR3: TGTGCCAGCAGTCCCCCAGGGGGTCGTCAGCCCCAGCATTTT.

The CDR3 DNA follows: TGTGCCAGCAGCTTCCCCCATAGGGCACTTTATGGCTACACCTTC. Translating gives CASSFPHRALYGYTF. This chain uses TRBV7-3 with TRBJ1-2; no clear D. The CDR3 is 15 amino acids. The V and J ends lost 3 bases and 5 bases respectively, with 16 bases between them. Per the germline V gene, CDR1 is SGHTA and CDR2 is FQGTGA.

The chain has TRBV12-3 or TRBV12-4 and TRBJ1-2, with 8 positions matching TRBD1. The CDR3 is 13 amino acids. V lost 5 bases and J lost 12; bases outside the gene matches: 11. This chain's CDR3 is CASSLQTTGENTF. In DNA, the CDR3 is TGTGCCAGCAGTCTCCAGACGACAGGGGAGAACACCTTC.

DNA of the CDR3: TGCAGTGCTAGAGATGACAGGAGCTCCTACAATGAGCAGTTCTTC. This encodes CSARDDRSSYNEQFF. This chain uses TRBV20-1 with TRBJ2-1, with D perhaps matching TRBD1 (6 bases). The germline V gene has CDR1 DFQATT and CDR2 SNEGSKA (reference sequence). This CDR3 spans 15 amino acids. Trimming removed 0 bases at V and 0 bases at J, with 9 bases between.

V gene TRBV6-4 combines with J gene TRBJ1-2; tentative D call: TRBD1 (5 bases). CDR3 length: 15 amino acids. The V end lost 0 bases, the J end lost 2 bases, and 10 bases lay between the germline ends. Per germline, CDR1 MRHNA and CDR2 SNTAGT. CDR3 bases: TGTGCCAGCAGTGACTCGGGGCGTTCGAACTATGGCTACACCTTC. Translating gives CASSDSGRSNYGYTF.

The V and J genes are TRBV7-8 and TRBJ2-1, with 7 bases identical to TRBD1. With 5 bases clipped from V and 5 bases from J, the junction kept 12 bases outside the gene matches. The germline CDR1 and CDR2 sequences are SGHVS and FQNEAQ. The CDR3 has 16 residues. The CDR3 sequence: CASSPIHRGTNNEQFF. The CDR3 DNA reads as TGTGCCAGCAGCCCAATCCACAGGGGAACCAACAATGAGCAGTTCTTC.

This clonotype was counted a few times. The V call is TRBV29-1, the J call TRBJ1-1, with D possibly matching TRBD1 (5 bases). From germline, CDR1 is SQVTM and CDR2 ANQGSEA. V lost 3 bases, J lost 4 bases, and 9 bases lay in between. CDR3 length equals 12 residues. CDR3 in amino acids: CSVDQDTTEAFF. DNA of the CDR3: TGCAGCGTTGATCAGGACACCACTGAAGCTTTCTTT.

This rearrangement joins TRBV24-1 to TRBJ1-2; a weak D match, TRBD1 (5 bases). Per germline, CDR1 KGHDR and CDR2 SFDVKD. The CDR3 loop spans 14 amino acids. Trimming removed 1 base from V and 4 bases from J, with 9 bases in between. The CDR3 is CATSDFRQTYGYTF. The CDR3 DNA is TGTGCCACCAGTGATTTCCGACAGACCTATGGCTACACCTTC.

This chain uses TRBV27 with TRBJ1-1, with D possibly matching TRBD1 (5 bases). The CDR3 is 14 amino acids. The ends were cut back, 4 bases at V and 1 base at J, with 10 bases in the middle. From germline, CDR1 is MNHEY and CDR2 SMNVEV (reference sequence). This chain's CDR3 is CASSSFDRNTEAFF. The CDR3, as DNA: TGTGCCAGCAGTTCATTTGACAGGAACACTGAAGCTTTCTTT.

CDR3 DNA sequence: TGTGCCAGCAGTAGCTTAGGACAGGGATATCAGCCCCAGCATTTT. It encodes CASSSLGQGYQPQHF. This sequence joins TRBV12-3 or TRBV12-4 and TRBJ1-5, with 8 bases that match TRBD1. J was trimmed by 5 bases and V by 5 bases; bases with no gene match: 8. The CDR3 loop spans 15 amino acids.

The chain employs TRBV28 and TRBJ2-4; perhaps TRBD1 as D (6 bases). Trimming removed 9 bases from V and 0 bases from J, with 24 bases in between. CDR3 length: 18 amino acids. Per germline, CDR1 MDHEN and CDR2 SYDVKM. The CDR3 loop is CARTSEKGDLVAKNIQYF. CDR3 DNA: TGTGCCAGGACGTCGGAAAAGGGGGACCTCGTAGCCAAAAACATTCAGTACTTC. The whole variable domain, filled in from reference TRBV28 and TRBJ2-4, reads DVKVTQSSRYLVKRTGEKVFLECVQDMDHENMFWYRQDPGLGLRLIYFSYDVKMKEKGDIPEGYSVSREKKERFSLILESASTNQTSMYLCARTSEKGDLVAKNIQYFGAGTRLSVL.

The V gene is TRBV6-5, the J gene TRBJ2-7, with TRBD2 identical over 14 bases. Germline V gives CDR1 MNHEY, CDR2 SVGAGI. The V and J ends lost 4 bases and 0 bases, in that order; junction bases with no gene match: 11. The CDR3 totals 19 residues. The CDR3 DNA sequence: TGTGCCAGCAGTTTCGGGACTAGCGGGGGTTTCCAAAGCTCCTACGAGCAGTACTTC. Residues: CASSFGTSGGFQSSYEQYF.

This clonotype appeared a single time. V usage is TRBV14 and J usage is TRBJ2-3; D is uncertain. The CDR3 is made up of 13 amino acids. CDR1 and CDR2 from the germline V gene are SGHDN and FVKESK. V lost 5 bases and J lost 7, with 13 bases in between. CDR3 in DNA: TGTGCCAGCAGCTCAGAACCCGGTTATACGCAGTATTTT. It specifies CASSSEPGYTQYF.

The genes are TRBV7-9 and TRBJ2-1; the match to TRBD2 covers 8 bases. The germline V gene has CDR1 SEHNR and CDR2 FQNEAQ (reference sequence). The CDR3 has 16 residues. V lost 4 bases and J lost 6; bases outside the gene matches: 11. The CDR3 DNA reads TGTGCCAGCAGCTCTAGGACTAGCTCCCTCAGCAATGAGCAGTTCTTC. Translated: CASSSRTSSLSNEQFF. Together with reference TRBV7-9 and TRBJ2-1, the CDR3 gives the full variable domain: DTGVSQNPRHKITKRGQNVTFRCDPISEHNRLYWYRQTLGQGPEFLTYFQNEAQLEKSRLLSDRFSAERPKGSFSTLEIQRTEQGDSAMYLCASSSRTSSLSNEQFFGPGTRLTVL.